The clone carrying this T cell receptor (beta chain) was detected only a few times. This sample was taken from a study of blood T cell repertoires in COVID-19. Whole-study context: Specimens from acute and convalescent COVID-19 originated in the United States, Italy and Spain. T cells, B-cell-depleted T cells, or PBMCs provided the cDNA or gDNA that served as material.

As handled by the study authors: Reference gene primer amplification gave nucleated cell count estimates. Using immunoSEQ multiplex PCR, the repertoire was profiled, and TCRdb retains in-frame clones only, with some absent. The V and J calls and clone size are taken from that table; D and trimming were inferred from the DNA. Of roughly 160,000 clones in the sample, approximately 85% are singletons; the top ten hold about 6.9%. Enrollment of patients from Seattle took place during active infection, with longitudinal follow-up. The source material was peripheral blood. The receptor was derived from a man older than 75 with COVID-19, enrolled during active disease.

DNA for the CDR3: TGTGCCAGCAGCGTAGGATCGGGACAGGGGTACGAGCAGTACTTC. This sequence encodes CASSVGSGQGYEQYF. V is TRBV9 and J is TRBJ2-7; 10 nucleotides line up with TRBD1. Per germline, CDR1 SGDLS and CDR2 YYNGEE. This CDR3 comprises 15 residues. V lost 0 bases, J lost 4 bases, and 4 bases stayed unmatched.